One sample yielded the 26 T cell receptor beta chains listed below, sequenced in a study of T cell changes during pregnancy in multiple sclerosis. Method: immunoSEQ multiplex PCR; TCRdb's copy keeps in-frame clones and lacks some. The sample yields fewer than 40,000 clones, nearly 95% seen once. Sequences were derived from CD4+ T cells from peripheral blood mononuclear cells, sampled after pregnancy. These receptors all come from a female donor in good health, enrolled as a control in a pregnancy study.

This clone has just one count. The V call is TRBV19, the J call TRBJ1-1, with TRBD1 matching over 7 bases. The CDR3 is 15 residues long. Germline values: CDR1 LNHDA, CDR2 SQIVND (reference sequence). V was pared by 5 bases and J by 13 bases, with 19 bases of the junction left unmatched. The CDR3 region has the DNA TGTGCCAGTAGTGCCCAGTCCGGGACAGCCGGAAAGGGTTTCTTT. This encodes CASSAQSGTAGKGFF. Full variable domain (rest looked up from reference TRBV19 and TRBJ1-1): DGGITQSPKYLFRKEGQNVTLSCEQNLNHDAMYWYRQDPGQGLRLIYYSQIVNDFQKGDIAEGYSVSREKKESFPLTVTSAQKNPTAFYLCASSAQSGTAGKGFFGQGTRLTVV.

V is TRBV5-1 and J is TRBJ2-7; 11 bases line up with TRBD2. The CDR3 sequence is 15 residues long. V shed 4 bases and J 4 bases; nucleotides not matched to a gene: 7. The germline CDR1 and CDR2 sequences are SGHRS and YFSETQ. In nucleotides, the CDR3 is TGCGCCAGCAGCGATCCGGGACTAGCGGCTTACGAGCAGTACTTC. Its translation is CASSDPGLAAYEQYF. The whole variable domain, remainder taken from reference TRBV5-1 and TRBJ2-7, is KAGVTQTPRYLIKTRGQQVTLSCSPISGHRSVSWYQQTPGQGLQFLFEYFSETQRNKGNFPGRFSGRQFSNSRSEMNVSTLELGDSALYLCASSDPGLAAYEQYFGPGTRLTVT.

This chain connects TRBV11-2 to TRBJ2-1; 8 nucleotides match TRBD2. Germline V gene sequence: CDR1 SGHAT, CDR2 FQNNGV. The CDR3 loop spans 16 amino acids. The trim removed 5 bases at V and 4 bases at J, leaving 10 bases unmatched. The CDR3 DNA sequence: TGTGCCAGCAGCCGTTTGGGTAGCGGGGCTTACAATGAGCAGTTCTTC. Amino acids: CASSRLGSGAYNEQFF. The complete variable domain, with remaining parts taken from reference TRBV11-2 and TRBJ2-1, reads EAGVAQSPRYKIIEKRQSVAFWCNPISGHATLYWYQQILGQGPKLLIQFQNNGVVDDSQLPKDRFSAERLKGVDSTLKIQPAKLEDSAVYLCASSRLGSGAYNEQFFGPGTRLTVL.

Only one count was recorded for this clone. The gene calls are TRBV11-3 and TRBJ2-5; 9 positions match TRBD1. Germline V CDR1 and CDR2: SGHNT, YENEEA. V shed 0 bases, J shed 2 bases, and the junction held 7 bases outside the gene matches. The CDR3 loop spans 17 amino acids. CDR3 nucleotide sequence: TGTGCCAGCAGCTTAGATGGGACAGGGTCCGCACAAGAGACCCAGTACTTC. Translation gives CASSLDGTGSAQETQYF.

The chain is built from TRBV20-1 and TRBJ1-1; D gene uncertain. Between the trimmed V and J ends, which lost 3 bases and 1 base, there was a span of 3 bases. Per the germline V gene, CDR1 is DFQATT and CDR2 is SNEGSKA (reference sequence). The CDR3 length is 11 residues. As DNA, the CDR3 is TGCAGTGCTAGCAGGAACACTGAAGCTTTCTTT. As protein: CSASRNTEAFF.

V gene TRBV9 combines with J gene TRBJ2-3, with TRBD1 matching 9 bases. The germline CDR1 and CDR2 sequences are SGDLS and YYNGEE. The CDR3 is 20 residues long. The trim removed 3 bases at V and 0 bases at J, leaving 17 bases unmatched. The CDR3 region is CASSDPTGGGQIPSTDTQYF. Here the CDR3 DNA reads TGTGCCAGCAGCGATCCGACAGGGGGAGGCCAAATCCCTAGCACAGATACGCAGTATTTT.

CDR3: CASVAGAPTSIYNEQFF. CDR3 coding DNA: TGTGCCAGCGTAGCGGGGGCCCCCACATCTATTTACAATGAGCAGTTCTTC. The rearrangement links TRBV5-4 to TRBJ2-1; TRBD2 aligns across 9 bases. Germline V gene sequence: CDR1 SGHNT, CDR2 YYREEE (reference sequence). This CDR3 region has 17 residues. V dropped 7 bases and J dropped 4; count of bases not matched to a gene: 15.

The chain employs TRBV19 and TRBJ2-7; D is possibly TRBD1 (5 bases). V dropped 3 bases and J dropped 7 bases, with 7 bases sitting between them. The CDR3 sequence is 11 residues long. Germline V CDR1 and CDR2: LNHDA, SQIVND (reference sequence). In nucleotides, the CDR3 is TGTGCCAGTAGTATGGGGCTGGAGCAGTACTTC. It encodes CASSMGLEQYF.

CDR3 protein: CASSPLIAPYEQYF. CDR3 nucleotide sequence: TGTGCCAGCAGCCCCCTCATCGCGCCCTACGAGCAGTACTTC. The chain employs TRBV7-8 and TRBJ2-7; unclear D gene. V dropped 5 bases and J dropped 2 bases, with 13 bases sitting between them. The CDR3 is made up of 14 amino acids. Germline assignment: CDR1 SGHVS and CDR2 FQNEAQ.

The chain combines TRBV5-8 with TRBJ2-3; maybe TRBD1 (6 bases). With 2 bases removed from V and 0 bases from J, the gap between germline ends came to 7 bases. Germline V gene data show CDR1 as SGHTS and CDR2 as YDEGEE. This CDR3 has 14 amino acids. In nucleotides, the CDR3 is TGTGCCAGCAGCTTAGGACAGAGCACAGATACGCAGTATTTT. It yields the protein CASSLGQSTDTQYF.

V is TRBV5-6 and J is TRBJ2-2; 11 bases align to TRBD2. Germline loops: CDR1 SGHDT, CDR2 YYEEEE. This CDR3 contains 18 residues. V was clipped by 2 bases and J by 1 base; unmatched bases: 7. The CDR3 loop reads CASSLMVAGGLNTGELFF. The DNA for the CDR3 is TGTGCCAGCAGCTTAATGGTAGCGGGAGGGCTGAACACCGGGGAGCTGTTTTTT.

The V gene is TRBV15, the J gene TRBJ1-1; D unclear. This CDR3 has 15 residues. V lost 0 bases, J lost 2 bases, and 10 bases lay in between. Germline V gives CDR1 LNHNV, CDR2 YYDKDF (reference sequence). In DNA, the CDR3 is TGTGCCACCAGCAGAGATTGGGCTGGTAACACTGAAGCTTTCTTT. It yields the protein CATSRDWAGNTEAFF.

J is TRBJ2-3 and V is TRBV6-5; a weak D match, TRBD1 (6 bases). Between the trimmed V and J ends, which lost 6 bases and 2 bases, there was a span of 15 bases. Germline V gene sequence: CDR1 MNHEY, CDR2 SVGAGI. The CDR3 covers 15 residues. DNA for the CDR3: TGTGCCAGCAGGGACCCCAGGGGCTCCACAGATACGCAGTATTTT. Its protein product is CASRDPRGSTDTQYF.

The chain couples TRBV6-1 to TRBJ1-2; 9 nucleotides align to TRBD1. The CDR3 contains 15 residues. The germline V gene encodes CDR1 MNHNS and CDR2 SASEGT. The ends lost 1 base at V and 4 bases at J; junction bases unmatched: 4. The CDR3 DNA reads TGTGCCAGCAGTGAAGGGGGACAGGGACCCTATGGCTACACCTTC. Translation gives CASSEGGQGPYGYTF.

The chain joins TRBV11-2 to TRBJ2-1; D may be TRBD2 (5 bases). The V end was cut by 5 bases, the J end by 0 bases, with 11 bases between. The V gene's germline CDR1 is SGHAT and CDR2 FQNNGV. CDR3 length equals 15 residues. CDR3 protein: CASSPLAGSYNEQFF. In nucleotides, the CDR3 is TGTGCCAGCAGCCCGCTGGCGGGCTCCTACAATGAGCAGTTCTTC.

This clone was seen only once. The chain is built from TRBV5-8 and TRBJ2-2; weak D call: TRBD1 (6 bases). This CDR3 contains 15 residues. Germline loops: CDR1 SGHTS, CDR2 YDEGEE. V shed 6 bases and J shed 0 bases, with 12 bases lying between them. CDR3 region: CASTKGVSNTGELFF. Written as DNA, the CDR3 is TGTGCCAGCACCAAGGGGGTCTCGAACACCGGGGAGCTGTTTTTT.

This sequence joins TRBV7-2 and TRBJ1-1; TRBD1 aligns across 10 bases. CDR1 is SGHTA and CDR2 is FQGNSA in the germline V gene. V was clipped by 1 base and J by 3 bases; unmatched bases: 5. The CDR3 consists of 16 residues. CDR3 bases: TGTGCCAGCAGCTTAGAGGGGGGACAGGGGTACACTGAAGCTTTCTTT. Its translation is CASSLEGGQGYTEAFF.

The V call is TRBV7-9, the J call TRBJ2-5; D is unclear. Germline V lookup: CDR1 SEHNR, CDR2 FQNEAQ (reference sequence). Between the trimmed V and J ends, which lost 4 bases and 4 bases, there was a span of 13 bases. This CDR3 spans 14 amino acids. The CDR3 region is CASSSEIAGETQYF. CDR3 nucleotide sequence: TGTGCCAGCAGCTCTGAGATTGCCGGAGAGACCCAGTACTTC. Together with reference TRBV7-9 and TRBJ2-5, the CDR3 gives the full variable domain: DTGVSQNPRHKITKRGQNVTFRCDPISEHNRLYWYRQTLGQGPEFLTYFQNEAQLEKSRLLSDRFSAERPKGSFSTLEIQRTEQGDSAMYLCASSSEIAGETQYFGPGTRLLVL.

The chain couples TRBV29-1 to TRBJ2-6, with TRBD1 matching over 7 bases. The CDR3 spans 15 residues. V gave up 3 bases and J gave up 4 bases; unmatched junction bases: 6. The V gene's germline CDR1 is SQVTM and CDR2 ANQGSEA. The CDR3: CSVETGFVGANVLTF. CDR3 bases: TGCAGCGTTGAGACAGGGTTTGTAGGGGCCAACGTCCTGACTTTC.

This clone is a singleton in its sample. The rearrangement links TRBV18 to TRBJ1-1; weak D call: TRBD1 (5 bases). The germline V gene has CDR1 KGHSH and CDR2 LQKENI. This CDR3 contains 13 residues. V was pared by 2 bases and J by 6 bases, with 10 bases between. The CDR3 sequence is CASSPGQGSEAFF. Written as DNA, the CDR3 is TGTGCCAGCTCACCAGGGCAGGGCTCTGAAGCTTTCTTT.

The CDR3 protein is CASSLGPGIDTVAFF. The CDR3 DNA sequence: TGTGCCAGCAGCTTAGGTCCGGGAATCGATACGGTAGCTTTCTTT. The gene calls are TRBV7-2 and TRBJ1-1; D is ambiguous. This CDR3 region has 15 residues. Germline V gives CDR1 SGHTA, CDR2 FQGNSA. V was pared by 1 base and J by 10 bases, with 19 bases between.

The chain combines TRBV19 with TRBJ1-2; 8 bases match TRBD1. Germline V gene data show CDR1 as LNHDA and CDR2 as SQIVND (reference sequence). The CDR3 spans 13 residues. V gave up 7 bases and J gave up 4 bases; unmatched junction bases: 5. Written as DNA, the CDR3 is TGTGCCAGTAAATGGACAGGGAGCTATGGCTACACCTTC. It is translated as CASKWTGSYGYTF.

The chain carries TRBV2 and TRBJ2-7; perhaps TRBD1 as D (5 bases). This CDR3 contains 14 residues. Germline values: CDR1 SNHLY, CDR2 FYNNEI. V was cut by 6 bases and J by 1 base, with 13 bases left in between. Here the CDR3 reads CASSYLAGSYEQYF. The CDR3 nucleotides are TGTGCCAGCAGCTACCTGGCAGGGTCCTACGAGCAGTACTTC.

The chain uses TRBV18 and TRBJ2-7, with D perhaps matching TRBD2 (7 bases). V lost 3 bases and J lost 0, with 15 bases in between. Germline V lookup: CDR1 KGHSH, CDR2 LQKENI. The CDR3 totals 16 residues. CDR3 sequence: CASSPRRGGGSYEQYF. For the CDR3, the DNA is TGTGCCAGCTCACCCCGACGCGGGGGCGGCTCCTACGAGCAGTACTTC.

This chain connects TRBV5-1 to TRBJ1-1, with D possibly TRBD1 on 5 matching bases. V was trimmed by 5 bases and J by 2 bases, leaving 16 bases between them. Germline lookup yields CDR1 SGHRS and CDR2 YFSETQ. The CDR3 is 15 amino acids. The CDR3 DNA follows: TGCGCCAGCAGAGGGGCCGTCTCATCAAACACTGAAGCTTTCTTT. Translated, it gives CASRGAVSSNTEAFF.

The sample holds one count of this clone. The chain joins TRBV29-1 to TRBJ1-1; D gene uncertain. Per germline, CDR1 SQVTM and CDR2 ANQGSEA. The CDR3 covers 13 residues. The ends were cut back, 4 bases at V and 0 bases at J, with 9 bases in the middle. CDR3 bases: TGCAGCGTTGGAGGCACACTGAACACTGAAGCTTTCTTT. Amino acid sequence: CSVGGTLNTEAFF.